The entry below describes one T cell receptor (beta chain). Antigen: not known. Here immunoSEQ multiplex PCR was the method, and the copy in TCRdb shows in-frame clones only, minus some. This sample has some 45,000 clones, with roughly 90% found just once. The record originates from a study of graft-versus-host responses after intestinal transplantation. Study context: Every recipient underwent anti-thymocyte globulin induction, then tacrolimus and steroids for two to four years.

Study-level results: Peak circulating GvH clone levels were associated with early post-transplant HvG declines. GvH clones were found in recipient marrow; some appeared first in ileum or blood.

V dropped 1 base and J dropped 5 bases, with 12 bases sitting between them. The CDR3 totals 15 residues. The germline gives CDR1 MGHRA, CDR2 YSYEKL. V and J are TRBV4-1 and TRBJ1-5, with a weak D call TRBD1 (5 bases). The TCR was taken from a human patient who received an intestinal transplant, so some T cells may come from the graft donor. The source material was PBMCs, sampled 524 days after transplant. This chain's CDR3 is CASSQVVQGDQPQHF. Written as DNA, the CDR3 is TGCGCCAGCAGCCAAGTTGTCCAGGGAGATCAGCCCCAGCATTTT.